One and the same sample provided the 20 T cell receptor beta chains below, sequenced in a study of cytomegalovirus exposure and HLA in healthy donors. TCRdb's copy holds only in-frame clones and misses some; the assay was immunoSEQ multiplex PCR. The sample consists of roughly 90,000 clones, about 85% of them appearing once. Material for sequencing was PBMCs. Receptors were obtained from a man between 18 and 35 years old in good health and CMV-seropositive.

The V call is TRBV2, the J call TRBJ1-5, with D tentatively TRBD1 (6 bases). Looked up from germline, CDR1 is SNHLY and CDR2 is FYNNEI. V lost 6 bases, J lost 4 bases, and 16 bases lay in between. CDR3 length: 15 amino acids. The chain's CDR3 is CASSQGSPGNQPQHF. CDR3 in DNA: TGTGCCAGCAGCCAGGGGTCGCCGGGTAATCAGCCCCAGCATTTT. The full variable domain, rest sourced from reference TRBV2 and TRBJ1-5, is EPEVTQTPSHQVTQMGQEVILRCVPISNHLYFYWYRQILGQKVEFLVSFYNNEISEKSEIFDDQFSVERPDGSNFTLKIRSTKLEDSAMYFCASSQGSPGNQPQHFGDGTRLSIL.

The chain couples TRBV6-5 to TRBJ1-1; the match to TRBD1 covers 7 bases. Per germline, CDR1 MNHEY and CDR2 SVGAGI. This CDR3 contains 14 residues. Trimming at V came to 8 bases and at J to 4 bases, leaving 10 bases not matched to a gene. CDR3 sequence: CASVGRRGPTEAFF. CDR3 bases: TGTGCCAGCGTTGGGAGGAGGGGGCCCACTGAAGCTTTCTTT.

This chain joins TRBV6-5 and TRBJ1-2, with 11 nucleotides matching TRBD1. Germline assignment: CDR1 MNHEY and CDR2 SVGAGI. V lost 0 bases to trimming and J lost 6 bases; unmatched junction nucleotides: 6. The CDR3 is 16 residues long. CDR3 in amino acids: CASSYSGEGQGDGYTF. CDR3 in DNA: TGTGCCAGCAGTTACTCCGGGGAGGGACAGGGGGATGGCTACACCTTC.

This clone has a handful of counts. The chain employs TRBV2 and TRBJ1-5, with 7 bases identical to TRBD1. The CDR3 spans 13 residues. The V segment lost 8 bases and the J segment 0 bases; nucleotides outside the gene matches: 1. Germline V gives CDR1 SNHLY, CDR2 FYNNEI. Here the CDR3 DNA reads TGTGCCAGCGGGACAGATAGCAATCAGCCCCAGCATTTT. Translated: CASGTDSNQPQHF. Looking up the rest from reference TRBV2 and TRBJ1-5 gives the full variable domain: EPEVTQTPSHQVTQMGQEVILRCVPISNHLYFYWYRQILGQKVEFLVSFYNNEISEKSEIFDDQFSVERPDGSNFTLKIRSTKLEDSAMYFCASGTDSNQPQHFGDGTRLSIL.

The chain has TRBV5-4 and TRBJ2-5; 13 nucleotides align to TRBD2. Germline lookup yields CDR1 SGHNT and CDR2 YYREEE (reference sequence). This CDR3 has 16 residues. Trimming removed 5 bases from V and 5 bases from J; junction bases left unmatched: 9. CDR3: CASRPGLAGELETQYF. The DNA of the CDR3 is TGTGCCAGCAGACCCGGACTAGCGGGAGAGTTGGAGACCCAGTACTTC.

This chain uses TRBV9 with TRBJ2-3; TRBD1 matches 7 bases. Germline lookup yields CDR1 SGDLS and CDR2 YYNGEE. CDR3 length equals 15 residues. V trimming: 3 bases; J trimming: 6 bases; junction bases outside the gene matches: 10. The CDR3 coding sequence is TGTGCCAGCAGCGCTTGGGACAGTAATTCGGATACGCAGTATTTT. It yields the protein CASSAWDSNSDTQYF.

The rearrangement joins TRBV28 to TRBJ2-7; perhaps TRBD1 as D (6 bases). This CDR3 has 11 amino acids. Looked up from germline, CDR1 is MDHEN and CDR2 is SYDVKM. The V and J ends lost 11 bases and 4 bases respectively, with 12 bases between them. CDR3 protein: CAARDRYEQYV. Here the CDR3 DNA reads TGTGCCGCCAGAGACAGGTACGAGCAGTACGTC.

V and J are TRBV28 and TRBJ2-1; 13 nucleotides line up with TRBD2. Germline assignment: CDR1 MDHEN and CDR2 SYDVKM. V shed 6 bases and J 9 bases; nucleotides not matched to a gene: 11. The CDR3 is 16 amino acids. The CDR3 DNA follows: TGTGCCAGCAGGGCAATCACGGGACTAGCGGGAACTGAGCAGTTCTTC. Translation: CASRAITGLAGTEQFF.

The chain recombines TRBV10-2 with TRBJ2-1, with TRBD2 matching 13 bases. The CDR3 runs 16 residues. Germline values: CDR1 WSHSY, CDR2 SAAADI. V was clipped by 2 bases and J by 8 bases; unmatched bases: 6. CDR3 sequence: CASSEATSGRVDEQFF. The CDR3 DNA reads as TGCGCCAGCAGTGAGGCCACTAGCGGGAGGGTGGATGAGCAGTTCTTC.

J is TRBJ2-1 and V is TRBV4-1; 9 positions agree with TRBD2. CDR1 and CDR2 from the germline V gene are MGHRA and YSYEKL. This CDR3 spans 14 amino acids. V shed 2 bases, J shed 9 bases, and the junction held 5 bases outside the gene matches. The chain's CDR3 is CASSQQGTSSEQFF. In DNA form, the CDR3 reads TGCGCCAGCAGCCAACAGGGGACTAGCAGTGAGCAGTTCTTC.

CDR3 amino acids: CAAAGGGGTEAFF. The CDR3 DNA reads TGTGCCGCCGCGGGTGGGGGCGGAACTGAAGCTTTCTTT. The rearrangement uses TRBV10-3 and TRBJ1-1; a weak D match, TRBD1 (6 bases). The ends were cut back, 11 bases at V and 5 bases at J, with 18 bases in the middle. This CDR3 contains 13 residues. In germline, CDR1 is ENHRY, CDR2 SYGVKD.

The rearrangement links TRBV9 to TRBJ2-1; 11 bases are shared with TRBD2. Per the germline V gene, CDR1 is SGDLS and CDR2 is YYNGEE. The CDR3 is 18 residues long. The ends lost 0 bases at V and 9 bases at J; junction bases unmatched: 14. CDR3 nucleotide sequence: TGTGCCAGCAGCGTAGAACCTAGCGGGAGGCCGGGGGCGGGTGAGCAGTTCTTC. Protein product: CASSVEPSGRPGAGEQFF.

The V call is TRBV9, the J call TRBJ2-3; possible D gene TRBD2, 5 bases. This CDR3 has 13 amino acids. V shed 0 bases and J shed 6 bases, with 8 bases lying between them. Germline V lookup: CDR1 SGDLS, CDR2 YYNGEE. The chain's CDR3 is CASSVGGGDTQYF. The CDR3 bases are TGTGCCAGCAGCGTAGGAGGCGGGGATACGCAGTATTTT.

The genes are TRBV7-3 and TRBJ2-7, with 14 nucleotides matching TRBD2. J lost 5 bases, V lost 5 bases, and 14 bases had no gene match. Germline V lookup: CDR1 SGHTA, CDR2 FQGTGA. CDR3 length: 18 amino acids. DNA of the CDR3: TGTGCCAGCAGCCTCCTCTGGACTAGCGGGAGGAGCGGAGACGAGCAGTACTTC. It is translated as CASSLLWTSGRSGDEQYF.

About this clone: The junction differs from germline at one of its ends, possibly a read error. The rearrangement joins TRBV10-3 to TRBJ1-2; possible D gene TRBD1, 6 bases. Germline CDR1 reads ENHRY; CDR2 reads SYGVKD. The CDR3 totals 11 residues. CDR3 sequence (DNA): TGTGCCATCAATGAGGGGGGGAACTACACCTTC. Translated, it gives CAINEGGNYTF.

The V and J genes are TRBV29-1 and TRBJ2-3, with 11 bases identical to TRBD2. The CDR3 runs 14 residues. V trimming: 8 bases; J trimming: 2 bases; junction bases outside the gene matches: 6. CDR1 SQVTM and CDR2 ANQGSEA come from the germline V gene. The CDR3 DNA reads as TGCAGCACGGGACTAGCGGACACCACAGATACGCAGTATTTT. Its protein is CSTGLADTTDTQYF.

This clone is a singleton in its sample. The chain has TRBV28 and TRBJ2-1; 7 bases agree with TRBD2. Germline-derived CDR1 and CDR2 are MDHEN and SYDVKM. The CDR3 runs to 16 residues. The junction had 8 bases not matched to a gene; V was cut back by 4 bases and J by 2 bases. For the CDR3, the DNA is TGTGCCAGCAGTTCCCCGGGGGGAGGGCCCTACAATGAGCAGTTCTTC. The encoded protein is CASSSPGGGPYNEQFF. The full variable domain, its missing parts supplied by reference TRBV28 and TRBJ2-1, is DVKVTQSSRYLVKRTGEKVFLECVQDMDHENMFWYRQDPGLGLRLIYFSYDVKMKEKGDIPEGYSVSREKKERFSLILESASTNQTSMYLCASSSPGGGPYNEQFFGPGTRLTVL.

The rearrangement links TRBV7-9 to TRBJ2-5, with 10 bases identical to TRBD2. V gave up 1 base and J gave up 5 bases; unmatched junction bases: 4. The germline CDR1 and CDR2 sequences are SEHNR and FQNEAQ (reference sequence). The CDR3 has 15 residues. This CDR3 is CASSLGLAGVETQYF. DNA for the CDR3: TGTGCCAGCAGCTTAGGGCTAGCGGGAGTGGAGACCCAGTACTTC.

The V gene is TRBV10-1, the J gene TRBJ2-7, with D possibly matching TRBD1 (5 bases). CDR3 size: 14 residues. The germline CDR1 and CDR2 sequences are WNHNN and SYGVQD (reference sequence). V was clipped by 2 bases and J by 3 bases, with 11 bases between them. The CDR3 here is CASSEVQADYEQYF. In DNA form, the CDR3 reads TGCGCCAGCAGTGAGGTACAGGCTGACTACGAGCAGTACTTC.

The chain couples TRBV4-2 to TRBJ2-1; 12 bases agree with TRBD2. Germline CDR1 and CDR2: LGHNA and YNFKEQ. The CDR3 consists of 17 residues. V shed 2 bases and J 3 bases; nucleotides not matched to a gene: 5. The chain's CDR3 is CASSQRGLAGFYNEQFF. The CDR3 coding sequence is TGTGCCAGCAGCCAACGTGGACTAGCGGGATTCTACAATGAGCAGTTCTTC.